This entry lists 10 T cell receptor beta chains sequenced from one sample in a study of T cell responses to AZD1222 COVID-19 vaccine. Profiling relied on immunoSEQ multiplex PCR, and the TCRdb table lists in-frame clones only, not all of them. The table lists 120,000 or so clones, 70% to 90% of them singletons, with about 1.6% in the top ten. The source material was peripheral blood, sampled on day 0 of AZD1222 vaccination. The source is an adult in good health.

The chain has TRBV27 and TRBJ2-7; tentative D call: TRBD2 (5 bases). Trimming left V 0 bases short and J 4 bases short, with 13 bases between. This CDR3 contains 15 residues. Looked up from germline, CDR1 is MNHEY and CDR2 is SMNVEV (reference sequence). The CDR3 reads CASSLSRGLGYEQYF. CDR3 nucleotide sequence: TGTGCCAGCAGTTTATCACGGGGTTTGGGGTACGAGCAGTACTTC.

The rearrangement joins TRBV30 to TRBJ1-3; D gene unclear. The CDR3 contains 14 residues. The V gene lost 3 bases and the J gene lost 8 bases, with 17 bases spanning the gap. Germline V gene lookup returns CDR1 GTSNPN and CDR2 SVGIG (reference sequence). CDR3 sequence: CAWRGPPLIHTIYF. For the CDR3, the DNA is TGTGCCTGGAGAGGCCCTCCTCTTATACACACCATATATTTT.

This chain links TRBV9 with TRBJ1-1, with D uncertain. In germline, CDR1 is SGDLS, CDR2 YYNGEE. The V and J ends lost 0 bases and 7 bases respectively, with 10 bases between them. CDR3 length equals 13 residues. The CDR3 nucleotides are TGTGCCAGCAGCGTAGCGGCCTTAGGTGAAGCTTTCTTT. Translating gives CASSVAALGEAFF. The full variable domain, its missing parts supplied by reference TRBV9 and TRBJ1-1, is DSGVTQTPKHLITATGQRVTLRCSPRSGDLSVYWYQQSLDQGLQFLIQYYNGEERAKGNILERFSAQQFPDLHSELNLSSLELGDSALYFCASSVAALGEAFFGQGTRLTVV.

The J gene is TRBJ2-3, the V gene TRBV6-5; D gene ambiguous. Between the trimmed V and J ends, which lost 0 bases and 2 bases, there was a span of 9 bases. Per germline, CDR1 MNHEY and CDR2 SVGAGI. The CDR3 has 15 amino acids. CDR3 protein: CASSYSATSTDTQYF. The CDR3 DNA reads TGTGCCAGCAGTTACTCGGCTACCTCCACAGATACGCAGTATTTT.

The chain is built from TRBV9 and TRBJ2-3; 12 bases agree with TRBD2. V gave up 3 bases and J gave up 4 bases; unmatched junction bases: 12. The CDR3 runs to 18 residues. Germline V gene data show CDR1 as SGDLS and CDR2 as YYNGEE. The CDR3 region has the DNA TGTGCCAGCAGCGACACCCCGAGACTAGCGGGAGTGCCAGATACGCAGTATTTT. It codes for CASSDTPRLAGVPDTQYF. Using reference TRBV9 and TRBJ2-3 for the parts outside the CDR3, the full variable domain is DSGVTQTPKHLITATGQRVTLRCSPRSGDLSVYWYQQSLDQGLQFLIQYYNGEERAKGNILERFSAQQFPDLHSELNLSSLELGDSALYFCASSDTPRLAGVPDTQYFGPGTRLTVL.

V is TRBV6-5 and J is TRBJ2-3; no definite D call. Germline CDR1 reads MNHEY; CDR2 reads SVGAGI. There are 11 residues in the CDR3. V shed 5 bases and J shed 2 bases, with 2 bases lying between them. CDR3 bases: TGTGCCAGCAGTCACACAGATACGCAGTATTTT. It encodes CASSHTDTQYF.

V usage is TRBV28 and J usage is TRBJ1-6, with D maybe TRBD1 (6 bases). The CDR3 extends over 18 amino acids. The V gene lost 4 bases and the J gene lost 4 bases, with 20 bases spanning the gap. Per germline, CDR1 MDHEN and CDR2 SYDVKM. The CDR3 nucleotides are TGTGCCAGCAGTTCCCCTGGGGGCAGGGCCTTTTATAATTCACCCCTCCACTTT. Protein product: CASSSPGGRAFYNSPLHF.

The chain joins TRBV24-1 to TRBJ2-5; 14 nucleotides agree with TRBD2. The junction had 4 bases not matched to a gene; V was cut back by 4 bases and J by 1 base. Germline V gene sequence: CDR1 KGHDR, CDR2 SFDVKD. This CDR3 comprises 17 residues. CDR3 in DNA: TGTGCCACCAGTGAACGGACTAGCGGGAGGACCCAAGAGACCCAGTACTTC. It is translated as CATSERTSGRTQETQYF.

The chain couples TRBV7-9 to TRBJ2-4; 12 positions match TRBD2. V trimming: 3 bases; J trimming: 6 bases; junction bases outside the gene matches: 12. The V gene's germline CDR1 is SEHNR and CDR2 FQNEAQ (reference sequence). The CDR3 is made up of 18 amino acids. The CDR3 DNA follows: TGTGCCAGCAGCTTTGGGCTAGCGGGAGGGCTGAGGGGAAACATTCAGTACTTC. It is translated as CASSFGLAGGLRGNIQYF.

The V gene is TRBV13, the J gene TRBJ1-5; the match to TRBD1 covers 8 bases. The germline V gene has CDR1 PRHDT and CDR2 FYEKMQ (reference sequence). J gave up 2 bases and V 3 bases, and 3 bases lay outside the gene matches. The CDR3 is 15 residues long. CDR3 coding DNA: TGTGCCAGCAGCTTTCAGGGGGCAGGCAATCAGCCCCAGCATTTT. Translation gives CASSFQGAGNQPQHF.